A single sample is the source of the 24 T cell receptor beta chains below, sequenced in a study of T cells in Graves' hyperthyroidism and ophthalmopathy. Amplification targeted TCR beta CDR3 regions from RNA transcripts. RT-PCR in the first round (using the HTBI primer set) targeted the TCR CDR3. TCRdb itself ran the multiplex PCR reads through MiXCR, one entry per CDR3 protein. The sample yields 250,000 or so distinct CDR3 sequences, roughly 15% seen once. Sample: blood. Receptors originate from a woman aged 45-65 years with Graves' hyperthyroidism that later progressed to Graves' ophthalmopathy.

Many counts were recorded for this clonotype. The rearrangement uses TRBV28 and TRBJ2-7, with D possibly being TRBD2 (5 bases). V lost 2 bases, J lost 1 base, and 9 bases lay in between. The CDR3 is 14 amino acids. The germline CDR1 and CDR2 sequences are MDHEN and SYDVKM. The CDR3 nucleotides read TGTGCCAGCAGTTTAGCCGGGGTATCCTACGAGCAGTACTTC. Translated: CASSLAGVSYEQYF.

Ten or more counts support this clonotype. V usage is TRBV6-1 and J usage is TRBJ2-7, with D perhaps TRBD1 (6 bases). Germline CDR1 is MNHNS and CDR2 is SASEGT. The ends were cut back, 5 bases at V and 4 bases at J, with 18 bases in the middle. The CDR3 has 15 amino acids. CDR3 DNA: TGTGCCAGCAGTTACGAGGGGGTATTAGCTTACGAGCAGTACTTC. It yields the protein CASSYEGVLAYEQYF.

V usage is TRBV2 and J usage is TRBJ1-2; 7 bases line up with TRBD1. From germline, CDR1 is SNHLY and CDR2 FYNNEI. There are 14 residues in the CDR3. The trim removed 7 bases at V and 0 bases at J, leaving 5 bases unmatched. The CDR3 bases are TGTGCCAGCACTTCGACAGGGACTAACTATGGCTACACCTTC. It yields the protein CASTSTGTNYGYTF.

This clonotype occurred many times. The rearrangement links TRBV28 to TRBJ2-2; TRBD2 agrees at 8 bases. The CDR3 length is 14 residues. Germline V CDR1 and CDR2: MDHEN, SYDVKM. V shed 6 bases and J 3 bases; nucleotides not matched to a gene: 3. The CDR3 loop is CASRAGVYTGELFF. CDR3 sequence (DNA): TGTGCCAGCAGAGCGGGGGTGTACACCGGGGAGCTGTTTTTT.

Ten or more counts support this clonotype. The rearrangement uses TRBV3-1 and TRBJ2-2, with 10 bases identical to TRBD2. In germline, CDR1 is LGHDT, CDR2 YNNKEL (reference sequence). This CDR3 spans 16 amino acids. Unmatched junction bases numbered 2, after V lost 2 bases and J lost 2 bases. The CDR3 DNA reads TGTGCCAGCAGCCAAATAGCGGGAGGAAACACCGGGGAGCTGTTTTTT. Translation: CASSQIAGGNTGELFF.

CDR3 sequence (DNA): TGTGCCAGCAGCCCGGGACTAGCGGGTCTAGAAGAGACCCAGTACTTC. This encodes CASSPGLAGLEETQYF. This chain joins TRBV11-2 and TRBJ2-5, with 12 bases aligning to TRBD2. V lost 5 bases, J lost 3 bases, and 7 bases stayed unmatched. This CDR3 comprises 16 residues. CDR1 is SGHAT, CDR2 FQNNGV, per germline. The variable domain in full, with the rest retrieved from reference TRBV11-2 and TRBJ2-5, is EAGVAQSPRYKIIEKRQSVAFWCNPISGHATLYWYQQILGQGPKLLIQFQNNGVVDDSQLPKDRFSAERLKGVDSTLKIQPAKLEDSAVYLCASSPGLAGLEETQYFGPGTRLLVL.

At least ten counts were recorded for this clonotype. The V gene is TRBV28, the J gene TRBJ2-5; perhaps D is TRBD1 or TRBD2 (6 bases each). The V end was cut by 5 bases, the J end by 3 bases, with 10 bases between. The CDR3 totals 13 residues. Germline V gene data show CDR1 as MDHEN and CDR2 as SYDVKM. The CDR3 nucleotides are TGTGCCAGCAGTGGAGGGGGAAAAGAGACCCAGTACTTC. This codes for CASSGGGKETQYF. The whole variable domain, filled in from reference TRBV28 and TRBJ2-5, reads DVKVTQSSRYLVKRTGEKVFLECVQDMDHENMFWYRQDPGLGLRLIYFSYDVKMKEKGDIPEGYSVSREKKERFSLILESASTNQTSMYLCASSGGGKETQYFGPGTRLLVL.

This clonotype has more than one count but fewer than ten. As DNA, the CDR3 is TGCGCCAGCAGCTTGGCCGCAGCGGGAGGATCAGATACGCAGTATTTT. Encoded protein: CASSLAAAGGSDTQYF. V is TRBV5-1 and J is TRBJ2-3; 9 nucleotides line up with TRBD2. This CDR3 is built from 16 residues. V lost 0 bases to trimming and J lost 4 bases; unmatched junction nucleotides: 6. Germline loops: CDR1 SGHRS, CDR2 YFSETQ.

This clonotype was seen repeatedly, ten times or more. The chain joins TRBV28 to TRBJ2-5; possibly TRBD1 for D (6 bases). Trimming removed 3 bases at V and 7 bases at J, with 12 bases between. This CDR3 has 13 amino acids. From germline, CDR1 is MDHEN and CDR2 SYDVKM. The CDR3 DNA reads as TGTGCCAGCAGTTTTAGGGGGAGAGGGACCCAGTACTTC. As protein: CASSFRGRGTQYF.

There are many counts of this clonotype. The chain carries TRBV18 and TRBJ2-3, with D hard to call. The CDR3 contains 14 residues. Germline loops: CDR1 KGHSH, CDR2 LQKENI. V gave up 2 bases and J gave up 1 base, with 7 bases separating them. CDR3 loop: CASSPAQGTDTQYF. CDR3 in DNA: TGTGCCAGCTCACCAGCGCAGGGCACAGATACGCAGTATTTT.

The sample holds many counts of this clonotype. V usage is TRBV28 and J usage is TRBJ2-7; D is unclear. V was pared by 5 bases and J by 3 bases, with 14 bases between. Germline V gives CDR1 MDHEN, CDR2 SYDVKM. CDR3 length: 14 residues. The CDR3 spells CASSPPNTLYEQYF. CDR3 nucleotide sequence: TGTGCCAGCAGTCCCCCAAACACGCTCTACGAGCAGTACTTC.

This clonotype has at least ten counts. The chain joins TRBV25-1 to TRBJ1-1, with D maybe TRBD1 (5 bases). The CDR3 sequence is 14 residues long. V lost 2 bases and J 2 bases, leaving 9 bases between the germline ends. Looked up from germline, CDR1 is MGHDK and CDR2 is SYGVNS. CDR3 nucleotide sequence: TGTGCCAGCAGTGAAGGGGGAGTTAACACTGAAGCTTTCTTT. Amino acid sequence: CASSEGGVNTEAFF.

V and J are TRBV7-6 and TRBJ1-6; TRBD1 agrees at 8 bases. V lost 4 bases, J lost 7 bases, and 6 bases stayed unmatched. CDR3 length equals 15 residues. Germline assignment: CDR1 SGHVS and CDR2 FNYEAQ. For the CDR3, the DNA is TGTGCCAGCAGCTCACGGACAGGGATCAATTCACCCCTCCACTTT. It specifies CASSSRTGINSPLHF.

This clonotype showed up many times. The DNA for the CDR3 is TGTGCCAGCCGCTCCGAGGGGACTGAAGCTTTCTTT. Translation gives CASRSEGTEAFF. The gene calls are TRBV13 and TRBJ1-1; D is perhaps TRBD1 (5 bases). In germline, CDR1 is PRHDT, CDR2 FYEKMQ (reference sequence). The CDR3 length is 12 residues. The ends were cut back, 8 bases at V and 5 bases at J, with 12 bases in the middle.

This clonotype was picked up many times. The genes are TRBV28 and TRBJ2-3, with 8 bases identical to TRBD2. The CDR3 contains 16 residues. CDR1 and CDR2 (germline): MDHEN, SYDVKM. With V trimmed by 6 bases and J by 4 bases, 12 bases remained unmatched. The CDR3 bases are TGTGCCAGCAGCCACGCCGGGGCGGGAGGATCAGATACGCAGTATTTT. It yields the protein CASSHAGAGGSDTQYF.

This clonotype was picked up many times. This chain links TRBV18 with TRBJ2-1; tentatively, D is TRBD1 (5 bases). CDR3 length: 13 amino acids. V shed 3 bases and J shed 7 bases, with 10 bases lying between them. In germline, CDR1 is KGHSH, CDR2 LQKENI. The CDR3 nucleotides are TGTGCCAGCTCACCTCACAGGCTTAATGAGCAGTTCTTC. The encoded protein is CASSPHRLNEQFF.

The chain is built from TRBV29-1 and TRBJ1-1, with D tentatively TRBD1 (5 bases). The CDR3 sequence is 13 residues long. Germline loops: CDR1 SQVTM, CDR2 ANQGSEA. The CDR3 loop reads CSMRDQMNTEAFF. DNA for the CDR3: TGCAGTATGAGGGACCAGATGAACACTGAAGCTTTCTTT. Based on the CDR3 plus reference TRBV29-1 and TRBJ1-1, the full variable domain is SAVISQKPSRDICQRGTSLTIQCQVDSQVTMMFWYRQQPGQSLTLIATANQGSEATYESGFVIDKFPISRPNLTFSTLTVSNMSPEDSSIYLCSMRDQMNTEAFFGQGTRLTVV.

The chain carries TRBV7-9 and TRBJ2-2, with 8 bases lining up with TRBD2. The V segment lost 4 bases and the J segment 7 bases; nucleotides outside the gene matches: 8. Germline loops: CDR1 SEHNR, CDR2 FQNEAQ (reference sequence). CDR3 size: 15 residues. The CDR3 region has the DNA TGTGCCAGCAGCTCCGCCGGGGGGGCGAGCGGGGAGCTGTTTTTT. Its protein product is CASSSAGGASGELFF.

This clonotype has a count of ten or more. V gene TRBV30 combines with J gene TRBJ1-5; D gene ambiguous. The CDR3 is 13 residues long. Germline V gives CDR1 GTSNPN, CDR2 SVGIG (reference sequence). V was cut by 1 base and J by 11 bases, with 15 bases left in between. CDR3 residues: CAWSGERSGTQHF. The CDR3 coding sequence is TGTGCCTGGAGTGGGGAAAGGTCTGGGACCCAGCATTTT.

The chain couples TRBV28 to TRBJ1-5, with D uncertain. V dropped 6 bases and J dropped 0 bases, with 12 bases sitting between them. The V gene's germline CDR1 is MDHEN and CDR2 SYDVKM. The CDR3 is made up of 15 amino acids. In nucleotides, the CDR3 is TGTGCCAGCAGCCTGGAAGCGGGTAGCAATCAGCCCCAGCATTTT. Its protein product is CASSLEAGSNQPQHF.

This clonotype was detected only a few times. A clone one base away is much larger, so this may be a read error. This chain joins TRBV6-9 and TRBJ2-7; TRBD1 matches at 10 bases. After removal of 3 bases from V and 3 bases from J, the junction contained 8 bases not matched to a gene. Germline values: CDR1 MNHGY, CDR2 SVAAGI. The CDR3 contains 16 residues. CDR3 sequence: CASSYRQGASFYEQYF. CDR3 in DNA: TGTGCCAGCAGTTACAGACAGGGGGCCAGTTTCTACGAGCAGTACTTC.

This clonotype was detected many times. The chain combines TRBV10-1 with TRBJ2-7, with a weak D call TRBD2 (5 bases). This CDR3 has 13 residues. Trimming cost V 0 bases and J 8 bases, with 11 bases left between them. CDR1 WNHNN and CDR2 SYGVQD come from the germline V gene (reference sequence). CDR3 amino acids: CASSESDFGKQYF. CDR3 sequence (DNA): TGCGCCAGCAGTGAGTCTGATTTCGGGAAGCAGTACTTC.

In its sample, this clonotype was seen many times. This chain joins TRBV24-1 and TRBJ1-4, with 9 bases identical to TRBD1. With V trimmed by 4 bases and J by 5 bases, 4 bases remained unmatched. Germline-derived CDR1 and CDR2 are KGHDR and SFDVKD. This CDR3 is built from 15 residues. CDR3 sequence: CATSDGQGLNEKLFF. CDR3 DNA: TGTGCCACCAGTGACGGACAGGGGTTAAATGAAAAACTGTTTTTT.

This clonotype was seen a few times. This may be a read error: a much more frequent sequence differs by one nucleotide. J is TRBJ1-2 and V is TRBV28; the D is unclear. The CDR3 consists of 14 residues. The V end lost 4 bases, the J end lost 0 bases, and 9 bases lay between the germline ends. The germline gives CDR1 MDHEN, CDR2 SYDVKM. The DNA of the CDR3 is TGTGCCAGCAGTTACTTGGAGCCTAACTATGGCTACACCTTC. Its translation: CASSYLEPNYGYTF.